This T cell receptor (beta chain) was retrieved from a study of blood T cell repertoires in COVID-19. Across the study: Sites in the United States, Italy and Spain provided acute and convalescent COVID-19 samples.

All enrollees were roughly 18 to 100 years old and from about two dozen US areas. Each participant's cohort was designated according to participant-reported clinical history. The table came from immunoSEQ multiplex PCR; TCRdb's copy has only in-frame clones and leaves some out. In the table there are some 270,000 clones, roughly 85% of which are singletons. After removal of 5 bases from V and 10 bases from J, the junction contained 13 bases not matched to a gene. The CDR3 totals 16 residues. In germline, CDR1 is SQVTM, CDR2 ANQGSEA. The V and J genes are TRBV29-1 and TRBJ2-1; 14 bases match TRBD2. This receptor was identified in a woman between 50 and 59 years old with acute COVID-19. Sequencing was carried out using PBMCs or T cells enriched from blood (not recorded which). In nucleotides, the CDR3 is TGCAGCGTTCTCATACCGGGACTAGCGGGGGTTTGGGAGCAGTTCTTC. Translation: CSVLIPGLAGVWEQFF.